This T cell receptor beta chain originates from a study of metastatic and nonmetastatic thyroid tumors. Looking at the study overall: Repertoires from malignant and benign thyroid patients were compared across blood and tumor or nodule tissue.

The CDR3 totals 13 residues. Germline CDR1 and CDR2: MNHEY and SVGEGT. Study conclusions and caveats: Reported TCR beta diversity, measured in blood and tumor, was significantly higher for malignant thyroid tumors than for benign nodules.

Many counts were recorded for this clone. Its antigen is unidentified. Possible read error: a much larger clone is one base away. Every patient was untreated before thyroid surgery. Authors' data handling: A distant-metastasis classifier for papillary thyroid cancer was built using CDR3 differences across clinicopathological groups. TCRdb reassembled clones from the PCR reads with MiXCR. The V and J calls come from TCRdb's annotation, not from the publication. The data show some 40,000 clones, roughly 12% seen once. Sequenced: blood. The chain employs TRBV6-2 or TRBV6-3 and TRBJ2-5, with D possibly matching TRBD2 (5 bases). This receptor was identified in a female donor with papillary thyroid cancer or a benign thyroid nodule (not recorded which). Some clones in this sample may be carry-over from other donors' samples. CDR3 sequence: CVSSYGIQETQYF. The CDR3, as DNA: TGTGTCAGCAGTTACGGGATCCAAGAGACCCAGTACTTC.